The clone carrying this T cell receptor beta chain was seen a few times. The data are from a study of early T cells in non-severe SARS-CoV-2 infection. One entry per CDR3 protein results from TCRdb running MiXCR on the 5' RACE reads. Of nearly 60,000 distinct CDR3 sequences in the sample, roughly 13% were seen once. The length of the CDR3 is 13 residues. Germline V gives CDR1 MNHEY, CDR2 SVGEGT. Trimming removed 8 bases at V and 0 bases at J, with 10 bases between. The TCR originated in an adult who was a healthcare worker with PCR-confirmed SARS-CoV-2 infection or an uninfected control (not recorded which). The sample taken for sequencing was whole blood. The J gene is TRBJ1-2, the V gene TRBV6-2 or TRBV6-3; the D gene is possibly TRBD1 (6 bases). The DNA for the CDR3 is TGTGCCAGCTCGGACAGTTCTAACTATGGCTACACCTTC. Its translation is CASSDSSNYGYTF.